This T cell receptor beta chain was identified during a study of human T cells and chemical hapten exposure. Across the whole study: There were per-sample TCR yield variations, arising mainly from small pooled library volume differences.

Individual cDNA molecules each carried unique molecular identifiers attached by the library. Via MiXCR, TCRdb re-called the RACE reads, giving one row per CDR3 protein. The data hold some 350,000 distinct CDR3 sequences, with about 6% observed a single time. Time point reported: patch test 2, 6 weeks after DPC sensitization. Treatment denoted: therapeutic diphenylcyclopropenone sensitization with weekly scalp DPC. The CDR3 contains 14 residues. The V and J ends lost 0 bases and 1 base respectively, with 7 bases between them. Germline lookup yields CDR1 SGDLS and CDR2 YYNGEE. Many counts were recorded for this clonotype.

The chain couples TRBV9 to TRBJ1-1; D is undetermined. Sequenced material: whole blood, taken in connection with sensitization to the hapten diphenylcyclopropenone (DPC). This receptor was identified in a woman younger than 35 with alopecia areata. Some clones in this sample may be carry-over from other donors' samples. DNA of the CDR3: TGTGCCAGCAGCGTAGCTGGGCAGAACACTGAAGCTTTCTTT. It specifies CASSVAGQNTEAFF.